This T cell receptor beta chain derives from a study of T and B cells in COVID-19 patients. Study-level information: Critical illness requiring mechanical ventilation or extracorporeal membrane oxygenation affected 12 of 20 active-infection patients.

With V trimmed by 3 bases and J by 4 bases, 13 bases remained unmatched. Germline CDR1 is MNHEY and CDR2 is SMNVEV (reference sequence). The CDR3 sequence is 19 residues long. From blood, about 240-500 ng of genomic DNA served as TRB template. Multiplex PCR with BIOMED2 TRB-A/B primer pools amplified TRB rearrangements. In TCRdb, the multiplex PCR reads were re-called with MiXCR into one record per CDR3 protein. The sample contains 15,000 to 20,000 distinct CDR3 sequences, 35% to 40% of which appear only once. This clonotype originated in a human donor with active COVID-19. The sequencing input was blood. The V and J genes are TRBV27 and TRBJ2-5; 14 nucleotides align to TRBD2. The CDR3 reads CASSFLGLAGGRQVETQYF. In DNA, the CDR3 is TGTGCCAGCAGTTTCCTAGGACTAGCGGGGGGCCGGCAGGTAGAGACCCAGTACTTC.